What follows are 17 T cell receptor beta chains derived from one specimen sequenced in a study of blood T cells in healthy people across ages. The use of a sample-barcoded 5' primer and a J-beta primer mix characterized a second PCR of roughly 6 to 11 cycles. Each CDR3 protein gets one entry after TCRdb re-called the 5' RACE reads with MiXCR. The table records hundreds of thousands of distinct CDR3 sequences, 58% of them present only once. The source material was blood. All receptors come from a man aged 25 to 40 in good health.

The rearrangement joins TRBV30 to TRBJ2-7, with 10 nucleotides matching TRBD1. Trimming at V came to 3 bases and at J to 2 bases, leaving 7 bases not matched to a gene. The CDR3 totals 15 residues. Germline assignment: CDR1 GTSNPN and CDR2 SVGIG (reference sequence). CDR3 residues: CAWRETGTGAYEQYF. The CDR3 coding sequence is TGTGCCTGGAGGGAGACCGGGACAGGGGCCTACGAGCAGTACTTC. Drawing the rest from reference TRBV30 and TRBJ2-7, the complete variable domain is SQTIHQWPATLVQPVGSPLSLECTVEGTSNPNLYWYRQAAGRGLQLLFYSVGIGQISSEVPQNLSASRPQDRQFILSSKKLLLSDSGFYLCAWRETGTGAYEQYFGPGTRLTVT.

The rearrangement joins TRBV2 to TRBJ1-1; possible D gene TRBD1, 6 bases. Per the germline V gene, CDR1 is SNHLY and CDR2 is FYNNEI. Trimming cost V 6 bases and J 6 bases, with 14 bases left between them. This CDR3 comprises 13 residues. CDR3 in DNA: TGTGCCAGCAGGAGTGGGGGCGGCGCTGAAGCTTTCTTT. It codes for CASRSGGGAEAFF.

The J gene is TRBJ2-3, the V gene TRBV7-2, with TRBD1 matching over 7 bases. Per the germline V gene, CDR1 is SGHTA and CDR2 is FQGNSA. V dropped 5 bases and J dropped 1; count of bases not matched to a gene: 6. The CDR3 spans 15 residues. The CDR3 here is CASSDRVGGTDTQYF. The CDR3 nucleotides are TGTGCCAGCAGCGACAGGGTTGGGGGCACAGATACGCAGTATTTT.

V usage is TRBV20-1 and J usage is TRBJ1-4, with D tentatively TRBD1 (5 bases). The ends were cut back, 4 bases at V and 7 bases at J, with 13 bases in the middle. Germline values: CDR1 DFQATT, CDR2 SNEGSKA (reference sequence). The CDR3 is made up of 13 amino acids. This chain's CDR3 is CSATEGRGEKLFF. The CDR3 nucleotides read TGCAGTGCTACCGAGGGGCGTGGTGAAAAACTGTTTTTT.

This chain joins TRBV20-1 and TRBJ2-5, with a tentative D call TRBD2 (6 bases). Trimming removed 6 bases from V and 5 bases from J, with 16 bases in between. This CDR3 region has 13 residues. The germline gives CDR1 DFQATT, CDR2 SNEGSKA (reference sequence). CDR3 nucleotides: TGCAGTGCCCGGGCCTTTGGGGGGGAGACCCAGTACTTC. This translates into CSARAFGGETQYF.

The J gene is TRBJ2-5, the V gene TRBV13; D gene ambiguous. V was cut by 5 bases and J by 5 bases, with 15 bases left in between. Germline V gene data show CDR1 as PRHDT and CDR2 as FYEKMQ (reference sequence). This CDR3 is built from 14 residues. Here the CDR3 reads CASSPRKKGETQYF. DNA for the CDR3: TGTGCCAGCAGCCCACGAAAAAAAGGGGAGACCCAGTACTTC.

The J gene is TRBJ2-7, the V gene TRBV19; 8 bases map to TRBD1. Trimming removed 4 bases from V and 4 bases from J; junction bases left unmatched: 3. The CDR3 spans 13 residues. The V gene's germline CDR1 is LNHDA and CDR2 SQIVND (reference sequence). Here the CDR3 reads CASSKDRDYEQYF. CDR3 nucleotides: TGTGCCAGTAGTAAGGACAGGGATTACGAGCAGTACTTC. The full variable domain, completed using reference TRBV19 and TRBJ2-7, is DGGITQSPKYLFRKEGQNVTLSCEQNLNHDAMYWYRQDPGQGLRLIYYSQIVNDFQKGDIAEGYSVSREKKESFPLTVTSAQKNPTAFYLCASSKDRDYEQYFGPGTRLTVT.

This clonotype was seen only a few times. V gene TRBV9 combines with J gene TRBJ1-1; D remains ambiguous. CDR1 SGDLS and CDR2 YYNGEE come from the germline V gene. The length of the CDR3 is 13 residues. With 0 bases removed from V and 4 bases from J, the gap between germline ends came to 7 bases. CDR3 protein: CASSVVAGTEAFF. CDR3 DNA sequence: TGTGCCAGCAGCGTAGTTGCTGGCACTGAAGCTTTCTTT. Using reference TRBV9 and TRBJ1-1 for the parts outside the CDR3, the full variable domain is DSGVTQTPKHLITATGQRVTLRCSPRSGDLSVYWYQQSLDQGLQFLIQYYNGEERAKGNILERFSAQQFPDLHSELNLSSLELGDSALYFCASSVVAGTEAFFGQGTRLTVV.

This clonotype was picked up a small number of times. This chain links TRBV7-2 with TRBJ2-1; tentative D call: TRBD2 (6 bases). The CDR3 spans 14 residues. Trimming removed 5 bases from V and 6 bases from J, with 14 bases in between. Germline CDR1 and CDR2: SGHTA and FQGNSA. The CDR3 reads CASSALTSLNEQFF. CDR3 in DNA: TGTGCCAGCAGCGCACTAACTAGCCTCAATGAGCAGTTCTTC.

In this sample, this clonotype turned up once. The chain employs TRBV12-3 or TRBV12-4 and TRBJ2-7; no clear D. CDR3 length equals 14 residues. V lost 2 bases and J 3 bases, leaving 11 bases between the germline ends. The CDR3 nucleotides read TGTGCCAGCAGTTTATCAAGTATAGGCTACGAGCAGTACTTC. Its protein is CASSLSSIGYEQYF.

This clonotype has more than one count but fewer than ten. This chain connects TRBV7-6 to TRBJ2-7; weak D call: TRBD1 (6 bases). V was trimmed by 5 bases and J by 0 bases, leaving 14 bases between them. Germline V gene data show CDR1 as SGHVS and CDR2 as FNYEAQ. This CDR3 is 15 amino acids long. The CDR3 nucleotides are TGTGCCAGCAGCCAGAACCGGGACACCTCCTACGAGCAGTACTTC. Amino acid sequence: CASSQNRDTSYEQYF. Full variable domain (outside the CDR3, taken from reference TRBV7-6 and TRBJ2-7): GAGVSQSPRYKVTKRGQDVALRCDPISGHVSLYWYRQALGQGPEFLTYFNYEAQQDKSGLPNDRFSAERPEGSISTLTIQRTEQRDSAMYRCASSQNRDTSYEQYFGPGTRLTVT.

This chain joins TRBV3-1 and TRBJ2-4; D unclear. Germline V gene lookup returns CDR1 LGHDT and CDR2 YNNKEL (reference sequence). This CDR3 has 15 residues. V was pared by 0 bases and J by 10 bases, with 16 bases between. Here the CDR3 DNA reads TGTGCCAGCAGCCAAGATACGAACCTTGAACGGATTCAGTACTTC. The encoded protein is CASSQDTNLERIQYF. Based on the CDR3 plus reference TRBV3-1 and TRBJ2-4, the full variable domain is DTAVSQTPKYLVTQMGNDKSIKCEQNLGHDTMYWYKQDSKKFLKIMFSYNNKELIINETVPNRFSPKSPDKAHLNLHINSLELGDSAVYFCASSQDTNLERIQYFGAGTRLSVL.

This chain connects TRBV12-5 to TRBJ1-2; 7 bases are a match to TRBD1. The CDR3 runs to 13 residues. Trimming at V came to 5 bases and at J to 7 bases, leaving 7 bases not matched to a gene. CDR1 and CDR2 (germline): LGHNT, FRNRAP. CDR3 loop: CASGQGGWGGYTF. CDR3 nucleotide sequence: TGTGCTAGTGGTCAAGGGGGCTGGGGTGGCTACACCTTC.

The chain couples TRBV4-1 to TRBJ1-1; no clear D. CDR1 and CDR2 (germline): MGHRA, YSYEKL. CDR3 length: 14 residues. V was pared by 6 bases and J by 0 bases, with 11 bases between. The CDR3 loop is CASSRSYMNTEAFF. Here the CDR3 DNA reads TGCGCCAGCAGTCGCTCATACATGAACACTGAAGCTTTCTTT.

The chain joins TRBV27 to TRBJ1-2; perhaps TRBD1 as D (5 bases). The CDR3 is 12 residues long. V was trimmed by 11 bases and J by 8 bases, leaving 18 bases between them. Germline CDR1 and CDR2: MNHEY and SMNVEV (reference sequence). The DNA of the CDR3 is TGTGCCGGCAAGGGGCCCCCTGGGGGCTACACCTTC. It encodes CAGKGPPGGYTF.

The chain combines TRBV9 with TRBJ2-7; 11 nucleotides line up with TRBD1. The CDR3 runs 15 residues. The germline V gene has CDR1 SGDLS and CDR2 YYNGEE. Trimming cost V 6 bases and J 1 base; bases outside gene matches: 6. CDR3 nucleotide sequence: TGTGCCAGCACCCCGGGACAGGGGGTTTCCTACGAGCAGTACTTC. It codes for CASTPGQGVSYEQYF.

This clonotype was observed a handful of times. This chain connects TRBV21-1 to TRBJ1-2; the table's D call, TRBD1, has no DNA check behind it. TRBV21-1 is listed as a pseudogene. This CDR3 is 14 amino acids long. This chain's CDR3 is CASSKGQGIYGYTF. The CDR3 DNA reads as TGTGCCAGCAGCAAAGGTCAGGGTATATATGGCTACACCTTC.